This TCR beta chain was found in a study of blood T cell repertoires in COVID-19. TCRdb's table, derived via immunoSEQ multiplex PCR, lists solely in-frame clones and lacks some. The sample lists fewer than 250,000 clones; about nine tenths were seen once. This sequence was found in a man between 25 and 39 years old in a cohort exposed to, infected with or recovered from COVID-19 (not recorded which). The source material was PBMCs or T cells enriched from blood (not recorded which).

The CDR3 here is CASSLRQALGTTNEKLFF. CDR3 nucleotide sequence: TGTGCCAGCAGCTTACGACAGGCCCTAGGGACAACTAATGAAAAACTGTTTTTT. J is TRBJ1-4 and V is TRBV7-8; a weak D match, TRBD1 (6 bases). Per the germline V gene, CDR1 is SGHVS and CDR2 is FQNEAQ. The CDR3 consists of 18 residues. V was trimmed by 2 bases and J by 0 bases, leaving 16 bases between them.